This T cell receptor (beta chain) was retrieved from a study of cytomegalovirus exposure and HLA in healthy donors (dated by TCRdb to between 2016 and 2019). Describing the broader study: An earlier analysis of 587 of the donors reported 276 Gb of sequence data and 117 million unique TCR beta sequences obtained from 150 million to 200 million T cells. Roughly 290 gigabases of sequencing data and approximately 91 million unique TCR sequences made up an early release that covered approximately 650 HLA-typed donors. The genetic ancestry cluster associated with self-reported Caucasian donors included over 80% of the approximately 400 genotyped donors. The study aimed to test whether signatures of past pathogen exposure could be identified by cataloging public T cell receptors. The T cell repertoires of some 670 subjects were profiled by immunosequencing and related to cytomegalovirus serostatus. Besides the first cohort of under 700 subjects, a separate validation cohort made up of roughly 120 different subjects was used. To predict cytomegalovirus infection status, the study brought together high-throughput TCR immunosequencing, statistical association of individual TCRs with disease status, and machine learning. A later analysis re-examined previously published TCR beta repertoires from just over 650 donors and added high-resolution HLA genotyping to investigate patterns of TCR occurrence. The later analysis used no new phenotypic data to find candidate immune exposures, relying instead on TCR beta sequences and their occurrence across donors. In an earlier analysis of a few hundred of the donors, high-throughput TCR beta sequencing was used to judge whether each TCR beta V gene segment behaved as functional or pseudogenic. Donor age, sex, ethnicity and CMV serostatus were collected together with the repertoire data. A later genetic analysis used genome-wide SNP genotypes for about three fifths of the roughly 700 donors, treating that subset as a discovery cohort. Every repertoire in the discovery cohort had been generated on one and the same sequencing platform. HLA typing covered class I and class II loci at four-digit resolution. The number of typed donors differed by locus: about 629-630 for A, B, C, DRB1 and DQB1; some 500 for DQA1; some 610 for DPA1; and some 450 for DPB1. Because of strong linkage in the cohort, roughly five DR-DQ haplotypes were treated as single units for association and clustering. Across 398 genotyped donors of the cohort, an average of roughly 200,000 unique TCR beta nucleotide sequences per donor were sequenced, and around 19% of those sequences were non-productive.

Trimmed from V: 3 bases; trimmed from J: 5 bases; junction bases lacking a gene match: 3. From the germline V gene, CDR1 is LGHNA and CDR2 is YSLEER. The cysteine opens and the phenylalanine closes a CDR3 of 15 amino acids. Just CDR3 DNA is preserved here, 45 bases in frame from base 1. The cohort comprised more than 550 healthy bone marrow donors. At the time of sampling, all cohort members were nominally healthy, though unrecorded immune exposures were likely present. The donor was CMV seropositive and belonged to the group of more than 250 seropositive cohort members. A peripheral blood sample was provided by each donor, and peripheral blood mononuclear cells were used for TCR beta sequencing. The Qiagen DNeasy Blood Extraction Kit was used to extract genomic DNA from the blood cell samples. On the study overall, not on this receptor specifically: A later analysis found that most CMV-associated TCR beta chains appeared HLA-restricted, with HLA associations seemingly driven largely by CMV exposure. A cluster of highly shared sequence variants was judged likely to represent a technical artifact of the sequencing pipeline. In a later analysis, more than 15,000 TCR beta sequences were associated with specific HLA alleles at a false discovery rate of 0.05. Most TCR sequences were observed very rarely across donors, whereas some public TCRs were present in many individuals. An association between a missense DCLRE1C variant and V-gene and J-gene trimming of TCR beta chains was found in a later genetic analysis and replicated in an independent cohort. A later analysis found that TCR association rates varied across HLA loci, with DRB1 alleles showing the most associated TCRs and HLA-C alleles the fewest. A later genetic analysis reported fewer N-insertions in productive TCRs among donors in an Asian-associated ancestry cluster than the roughly 700-donor mean. Linkage disequilibrium might explain the correlated functional status among segregating V segments, but an unknown experimental factor could not be ruled out. The only immune exposure information available for the cohort was CMV serostatus. In the study, about 150 TCR beta chains were listed as associated with cytomegalovirus. Three of the identified cytomegalovirus-associated TCR beta chains were confirmed in vitro to be specific for cytomegalovirus antigens. In both the original and validation cohorts, the classifier was reported to diagnose cytomegalovirus status with high specificity and sensitivity. In an earlier analysis of some 500 of the donors, most TCR beta V segments appeared in productive rearrangements about 87% or about 30% of the time, broadly matching IMGT annotations. Compared with equally common non-associated chains, HLA-associated TCR beta chains in a later analysis were more clonally expanded and had lower generation probabilities. A later analysis reported that several top co-occurrence clusters appeared linked to parvovirus B19, influenza, CMV and Epstein-Barr virus. A further reported finding was that TCR beta sequences accurately predicted the HLA-A and HLA-B alleles for most subjects in the first cohort. The authors suggested that the approach could potentially be extended to other disease states and immunological phenotypes. Because counts were too low, around 17 rarely observed V segments, including chromosome 9 orphons, were left out of the earlier analysis of 500 to 750 of the donors. In this cohort, only TCR beta chains were sequenced, and detectable features were limited by the absence of alpha or paired-chain data. Some IMGT-functional V segments, including TRBV6-2 and TRBV6-3, could not be told apart with the 87-base-pair reads, so those segments were excluded. Roughly uniform sequencing depth across donors was assumed in presence/absence analyses, although this assumption may not hold. Assigning TCR associations to individual alleles was difficult when HLA alleles, especially DR and DQ, strongly co-occurred. Because HLA typing was missing for some donors at each locus, association tests included only the typed subset.

The method was the immunoSEQ multiplex PCR assay. For the multiplex PCR, a mixture combining 60 forward primers for TCR Vbeta segments and 13 reverse primers for TCR Jbeta segments was used. The CDR3 region of rearranged TCR beta genes was amplified from genomic DNA by a multiplex PCR assay. The amplified TCR beta libraries were sequenced on the Illumina HiSeq System as 87-base-pair reads. The paper's processing steps were these. Across the roughly 700 repertoires, a later analysis counted 80 million or so unique TCR beta chains, around 11 million of which were shared by at least two donors. To remove PCR and sequencing errors, raw reads were error-corrected and collapsed into unique sequences using a nearest-neighbor algorithm that merged closely related sequences. To assign V, D and J gene segments, CDR3 sequences were aligned to IMGT reference sequences. Each retained sequence needed at least a six-nucleotide match to both a V gene segment and a J gene segment. A rearrangement counted as productive if the CDR3 had no stop codons and remained in frame with V and J, and every other rearrangement counted as non-productive. Following IMGT convention, CDR3 was defined as the stretch from the second conserved V-encoded cysteine up to the conserved J-encoded phenylalanine. The earlier analysis of 450 to 750 of the donors excluded any sequence lacking an unambiguous match to a single V gene segment. In an earlier analysis of roughly 600 of the donors, a V segment was called functional when productive rearrangements were above 56.7%, and segregating when the standard deviation between donors exceeded 5%. A statistical classification framework was built to diagnose cytomegalovirus status from the catalog of TCR beta chain sequences. In a later analysis, V and J genes were assigned by comparing TCR nucleotide sequences against IMGT/GENE-DB human TR gene sequences. The TCRdist pipeline was used in a later analysis to assign CDR3 sequences and most-parsimonious VDJ recombination scenarios. A later analysis defined each TCR beta chain by its CDR3 amino acid sequence plus V-gene family, and excluded reads lacking a unique V-gene family. In a later analysis, some 600 highly shared, low-generation-probability nucleotide sequences were removed to address suspected cross-contamination and a sequencing artifact. A later analysis calculated a clonal expansion index for each public chain from normalized within-repertoire ranks of inferred template counts. A later analysis computed generation probabilities with a VDJ recombination model fitted to out-of-frame rearrangements, and checked the results against IGoR. In a later analysis, hypergeometric tests were used to score TCR-TCR, TCR-HLA and TCR-CMV co-occurrence, with a repertoire-size bias correction applied to TCR pairs. A later analysis estimated false discovery rates by permuting HLA or CMV assignments 20 times. In a later analysis, co-occurring TCRs were grouped using DBSCAN, with TCRdist sequence similarity added in when clustering inside HLA-allele-positive subsets. Co-occurrence clustering excluded repertoires with fewer than 30,000 or more than 120,000 public chains, plus five with anomalous nucleotide sharing. TCRdb mirrors the immuneACCESS table, restricted to in-frame sequences. Some clones are absent from its copies; in checked studies, under half trace to an unresolved V gene, and the reason for the others is unknown. D and trimming come from the DNA, and the V and J calls and clone size come from that table. The sample records roughly 130,000 clones, approximately 85% of which are singletons. Around 10% of the sample is held by the ten biggest clonotypes.

About this clone itself: This clone's antigen is unknown. No qualities accompany the bases; no much larger clone lies one base away.

The material sequenced was PBMCs. The sequence links TRBV4-3 to TRBJ2-1; a stretch of 11 junction bases matches TRBD2. This sequence was found in a male donor in good health and CMV-seropositive. The DNA sequence is given as TGCGCCAGCAGCCATGCACTAGCGGGAGACAATGAGCAGTTCTTC. This yields the protein CASSHALAGDNEQFF.